The next 14 T cell receptor beta chains were all read from a single sample in a study of cytomegalovirus exposure and HLA in healthy donors. With 60 Vbeta and 13 Jbeta primers, the PCR was carried out. Measured with immunoSEQ multiplex PCR; TCRdb has only the in-frame clones, and not every one. The sample consists of some 200,000 clones, roughly 79% of them appearing once. The sample consisted of PBMCs. The origin of the receptors is a woman in her twenties or thirties in good health and CMV-seropositive.

This clone has only a few counts. The rearrangement uses TRBV18 and TRBJ1-5; D perhaps matches TRBD1 (6 bases). The ends were cut back, 1 base at V and 2 bases at J, with 12 bases in the middle. The germline V gene encodes CDR1 KGHSH and CDR2 LQKENI. The CDR3 consists of 16 residues. CDR3 DNA: TGTGCCAGCTCACCACAGGCGGGGGGCGGCAATCAGCCCCAGCATTTT. Amino acid sequence: CASSPQAGGGNQPQHF.

This clone was seen a single time. The rearrangement joins TRBV6-5 to TRBJ2-5; 9 nucleotides match TRBD1. J lost 0 bases, V lost 2 bases, and 1 base had no gene match. Germline V CDR1 and CDR2: MNHEY, SVGAGI. CDR3 length equals 15 residues. This CDR3 is CASSYGQGNQETQYF. Here the CDR3 DNA reads TGTGCCAGCAGTTACGGACAGGGGAACCAAGAGACCCAGTACTTC.

V usage is TRBV19 and J usage is TRBJ1-5; D might be TRBD1 (6 bases). Trimming cost V 6 bases and J 4 bases, with 10 bases left between them. The V gene's germline CDR1 is LNHDA and CDR2 SQIVND (reference sequence). This CDR3 contains 13 residues. The CDR3 DNA follows: TGTGCCAGTAGCGTGACAGGTAATCAGCCCCAGCATTTT. This codes for CASSVTGNQPQHF.

The chain carries TRBV4-3 and TRBJ2-1, with D tentatively TRBD2 (5 bases). Trimming removed 0 bases from V and 2 bases from J, with 17 bases in between. The germline gives CDR1 LGHNA, CDR2 YSLEER. The CDR3 has 18 amino acids. CDR3 coding DNA: TGCGCCAGCAGCCAAGATGCAGGTGCGGGCTCGACCTACAATGAGCAGTTCTTC. Its translation: CASSQDAGAGSTYNEQFF.

In this sample, this clone turned up once. V and J are TRBV7-2 and TRBJ1-2, with 9 bases lining up with TRBD1. The V gene end was trimmed by 2 bases and the J gene end by 14 bases; junction bases not matched to a gene: 12. This CDR3 has 14 amino acids. The germline gives CDR1 SGHTA, CDR2 FQGNSA. The CDR3 spells CASSLILGQGVLTF. The CDR3 bases are TGTGCCAGCAGCTTAATTTTGGGACAGGGTGTCTTGACCTTC.

This chain connects TRBV12-5 to TRBJ2-7, with TRBD2 matching over 12 bases. Germline trimming cut 6 bases from V and 2 bases from J; bases unmatched to any gene: 8. The CDR3 runs to 16 residues. Per the germline V gene, CDR1 is LGHNT and CDR2 is FRNRAP. CDR3 bases: TGTGCTAGTGGCCCCGGACTAGCGGGGACTCCCTACGAGCAGTACTTC. This translates into CASGPGLAGTPYEQYF.

This chain joins TRBV4-3 and TRBJ1-6, with 7 bases that match TRBD1. Losses at the gene ends were 2 bases for V and 7 bases for J; bases not matched to a gene: 11. CDR3 length equals 17 residues. Per the germline V gene, CDR1 is LGHNA and CDR2 is YSLEER. The CDR3 loop reads CASSQPPTGKRNSPLHF. CDR3 nucleotide sequence: TGCGCCAGCAGCCAACCACCGACAGGGAAGCGAAATTCACCCCTCCACTTT.

V usage is TRBV29-1 and J usage is TRBJ2-1; D may be TRBD2 (6 bases). This CDR3 is 17 amino acids long. Trimming removed 6 bases from V and 0 bases from J, with 21 bases in between. CDR1 is SQVTM and CDR2 is ANQGSEA in the germline V gene. The CDR3 sequence: CSVDGRRGKSSYNEQFF. The CDR3 region has the DNA TGCAGCGTCGACGGGAGACGGGGGAAAAGCTCCTACAATGAGCAGTTCTTC.

CDR3 residues: CASSQQAGGNQETQYF. The CDR3 DNA sequence: TGCGCCAGCAGCCAGCAAGCGGGGGGTAACCAAGAGACCCAGTACTTC. V and J are TRBV4-3 and TRBJ2-5, with 9 bases aligning to TRBD2. Germline V gives CDR1 LGHNA, CDR2 YSLEER. CDR3 length: 16 residues. J gave up 0 bases and V 3 bases, and 5 bases lay outside the gene matches.

The chain is built from TRBV6-5 and TRBJ2-7; unclear D gene. The CDR3 is 14 residues long. Per the germline V gene, CDR1 is MNHEY and CDR2 is SVGAGI. The V end lost 0 bases, the J end lost 3 bases, and 9 bases lay between the germline ends. The CDR3 bases are TGTGCCAGCAGTTACTCATACAGCTACTACGAGCAGTACTTC. Translation: CASSYSYSYYEQYF.

The V and J genes are TRBV25-1 and TRBJ2-2; TRBD2 agrees at 16 bases. In germline, CDR1 is MGHDK, CDR2 SYGVNS. CDR3 length equals 15 residues. V lost 7 bases and J lost 6; bases outside the gene matches: 2. In DNA form, the CDR3 reads TGTGCCAGCACGGGACTAGCGGGAGGGGCCGGGGAGCTGTTTTTT. Protein product: CASTGLAGGAGELFF.

The rearrangement uses TRBV19 and TRBJ2-2, with TRBD1 as a possible D gene (8 bases). The CDR3 length is 14 residues. CDR1 and CDR2 (germline): LNHDA, SQIVND (reference sequence). V was cut by 7 bases and J by 7 bases, with 16 bases left in between. The CDR3 DNA reads as TGTGCCAGTACCATACAGGGGGGGAACGGGGAGCTGTTTTTT. Its translation: CASTIQGGNGELFF.

This clone has just a few counts. This chain uses TRBV30 with TRBJ2-7; 10 bases are a match to TRBD2. Germline loops: CDR1 GTSNPN, CDR2 SVGIG (reference sequence). Trimming at V came to 4 bases and at J to 2 bases, leaving 8 bases not matched to a gene. This CDR3 has 15 residues. CDR3 DNA sequence: TGTGCCTGGAATGCTGGGACTAGCGCAACCTACGAGCAGTACTTC. As protein: CAWNAGTSATYEQYF.

This clone turned up a few times. The chain recombines TRBV4-1 with TRBJ2-6; D perhaps matches TRBD2 (5 bases). This CDR3 has 15 amino acids. The V gene lost 3 bases and the J gene lost 0 bases, with 6 bases spanning the gap. In germline, CDR1 is MGHRA, CDR2 YSYEKL. The CDR3 sequence is CASSQGSSGANVLTF. The CDR3 DNA follows: TGCGCCAGCAGCCAGGGGAGCTCTGGGGCCAACGTCCTGACTTTC.